The 4 T cell receptor beta chains reported below all come from one sample, sequenced in a study of blood T cells in healthy people across ages. A second roughly 6 to 12 cycle PCR used barcoded and J-beta primers. TCRdb re-analysed the 5' RACE reads in MiXCR, keeping a single row per CDR3 protein. The sample contains 800,000 or so distinct CDR3 sequences, around a quarter of which appear only once. The sample also formed part of further work on T cells of mothers and their children.

Sequencing was carried out using blood. The receptors were gathered from a boy younger than 18 in good health.

This clonotype was observed at least ten times. CDR3: CSALDRTTTDTQYF. The DNA of the CDR3 is TGCAGTGCTCTAGACAGAACGACCACAGATACGCAGTATTTT. This rearrangement joins TRBV20-1 to TRBJ2-3; D possibly corresponds to TRBD1 (5 bases). The CDR3 sequence is 14 residues long. Germline CDR1 DFQATT, CDR2 SNEGSKA (reference sequence). V lost 5 bases to trimming and J lost 2 bases, with 14 bases between them.

This clonotype has only a few counts. The chain recombines TRBV7-8 with TRBJ2-4, with 7 bases aligning to TRBD2. This CDR3 has 15 amino acids. The germline gives CDR1 SGHVS, CDR2 FQNEAQ. The trim removed 0 bases at V and 6 bases at J, leaving 5 bases unmatched. The CDR3 reads CASSLAGGSGNIQYF. CDR3 DNA: TGTGCCAGCAGCTTAGCGGGAGGGTCCGGAAACATTCAGTACTTC.

The chain joins TRBV7-2 to TRBJ2-7; possibly TRBD2 for D (5 bases). Germline CDR1 is SGHTA and CDR2 is FQGNSA. The CDR3 has 14 amino acids. V was pared by 8 bases and J by 3 bases, with 17 bases between. The CDR3 DNA is TGTGCCAGCCAAAAGGCGGGCGAGGGCTACGAGCAGTACTTC. The encoded protein is CASQKAGEGYEQYF.

There are a few counts of this clonotype. The chain couples TRBV6-6 to TRBJ1-3; D is undetermined. V lost 2 bases to trimming and J lost 0 bases, with 11 bases between them. Germline assignment: CDR1 MNHNY and CDR2 SVGAGI (reference sequence). The CDR3 loop spans 16 amino acids. The CDR3 loop is CASSYSGTLSGNTIYF. DNA of the CDR3: TGTGCCAGCAGTTACAGTGGCACACTCTCTGGAAACACCATATATTTT.